The clone carrying this T cell receptor beta chain was seen at least ten times. The target antigen is unknown. CDR1 and CDR2 from the germline V gene are SGHVS and FNYEAQ. V gave up 4 bases and J gave up 3 bases; unmatched junction bases: 11. This CDR3 is built from 17 residues. The sample is drawn from a study of T cells after posttransplantation cyclophosphamide. TCRdb keeps only in-frame clones here, not all; method: immunoSEQ multiplex PCR. There are under 50,000 clones in the sample, none observed a single time. General study results and limits: Later post-transplant blood repertoires were often dominated by donor CD8+ memory clones. TRB clonality was highly associated with recipient CMV seropositivity and reactivation.

The TCR sequence derives from a man between 35 and 55 years old in good health, CMV-negative, and a related stem cell transplant donor. The rearrangement joins TRBV7-6 to TRBJ2-5; 10 nucleotides line up with TRBD2. The specimen was PBMCs. The CDR3 DNA is TGTGCCAGCAGCTCCGGGGTTAGCGGGAGGTACAAAGAGACCCAGTACTTC. This sequence encodes CASSSGVSGRYKETQYF.